What follows are 9 T cell receptor beta chains derived from one specimen sequenced in a study of blood T cell repertoires in COVID-19. The repertoire was sequenced with immunoSEQ multiplex PCR; TCRdb's copy has only in-frame clones and lacks some. The profile shows 250,000 to 300,000 clones, roughly 91% of them singletons. The sequenced sample was PBMCs or T cells enriched from blood (not recorded which). The receptors here all came from a woman aged 40 to 50 with acute COVID-19.

V is TRBV5-4 and J is TRBJ1-1; weak D call: TRBD1 (5 bases). The V end was cut by 2 bases, the J end by 2 bases, with 13 bases between. CDR1 SGHNT and CDR2 YYREEE come from the germline V gene (reference sequence). The CDR3 sequence is 15 residues long. The CDR3 here is CASSLSAGVNTEAFF. CDR3 DNA sequence: TGTGCCAGCAGCTTATCAGCGGGGGTAAACACTGAAGCTTTCTTT.

Note on this clone: This sample includes further DNA sequences coding for the same CDR3. This chain joins TRBV18 and TRBJ2-7; D is uncertain. From germline, CDR1 is KGHSH and CDR2 LQKENI. Trimming removed 2 bases at V and 1 base at J, with 6 bases between. This CDR3 is built from 13 residues. In DNA, the CDR3 is TGTGCCAGCTCACCAGGCTCGTCCTACGAGCAGTACTTC. Its protein is CASSPGSSYEQYF.

This chain connects TRBV5-5 to TRBJ1-1; TRBD1 aligns across 8 bases. The CDR3 consists of 15 residues. Germline V gene sequence: CDR1 SGHKS, CDR2 YYEKEE (reference sequence). V shed 0 bases, J shed 4 bases, and the junction held 5 bases outside the gene matches. In nucleotides, the CDR3 is TGTGCCAGCAGCTTGGGAGACAGGGGTGTCACTGAAGCTTTCTTT. Amino acids: CASSLGDRGVTEAFF. The full variable domain, with the rest looked up from reference TRBV5-5 and TRBJ1-1, is DAGVTQSPTHLIKTRGQQVTLRCSPISGHKSVSWYQQVLGQGPQFIFQYYEKEERGRGNFPDRFSARQFPNYSSELNVNALLLGDSALYLCASSLGDRGVTEAFFGQGTRLTVV.

The chain recombines TRBV5-6 with TRBJ2-7; 11 bases fit TRBD2. The junction had 9 bases not matched to a gene; V was cut back by 2 bases and J by 2 bases. Per germline, CDR1 SGHDT and CDR2 YYEEEE. The CDR3 runs 17 residues. The CDR3 protein is CASSLTRASGGTYEQYF. The CDR3 coding sequence is TGTGCCAGCAGCTTAACCAGGGCTAGCGGGGGGACCTACGAGCAGTACTTC.

V and J are TRBV11-2 and TRBJ2-1; 10 nucleotides line up with TRBD1. The junction had 2 bases not matched to a gene; V was cut back by 3 bases and J by 0 bases. Germline lookup yields CDR1 SGHAT and CDR2 FQNNGV. The CDR3 is made up of 16 amino acids. For the CDR3, the DNA is TGTGCCAGCAGCTTCCGGACAGGGGGCTCCTACAATGAGCAGTTCTTC. Translating it yields CASSFRTGGSYNEQFF.

The table lists this clone with a count of one. The chain links TRBV7-9 to TRBJ2-1; 14 positions match TRBD2. The germline V gene has CDR1 SEHNR and CDR2 FQNEAQ (reference sequence). The CDR3 consists of 17 residues. Trimming at V came to 5 bases and at J to 2 bases, leaving 5 bases not matched to a gene. CDR3 region: CASSPGTSGRPYNEQFF. DNA for the CDR3: TGTGCCAGCAGCCCAGGGACTAGCGGGAGACCCTACAATGAGCAGTTCTTC.

The chain employs TRBV11-2 and TRBJ2-7; D remains ambiguous. There are 12 residues in the CDR3. V lost 1 base to trimming and J lost 6 bases, with 7 bases between them. Germline V gene sequence: CDR1 SGHAT, CDR2 FQNNGV. As DNA, the CDR3 is TGTGCCAGCAGCTTAGTGGCTAGCGAGCAGTACTTC. Its translation is CASSLVASEQYF.

The chain has TRBV29-1 and TRBJ1-2; D unclear. With 0 bases removed from V and 0 bases from J, the gap between germline ends came to 14 bases. CDR3 length equals 16 residues. The V gene's germline CDR1 is SQVTM and CDR2 ANQGSEA. The CDR3 coding sequence is TGCAGCGTTGAAGATCGGGGTGTCGCCTCTAACTATGGCTACACCTTC. Encoded protein: CSVEDRGVASNYGYTF.

V usage is TRBV29-1 and J usage is TRBJ1-1, with D tentatively TRBD1 (5 bases). Germline V gene data show CDR1 as SQVTM and CDR2 as ANQGSEA. Trimming pared 6 bases from V and 0 bases from J, leaving 8 bases between. This CDR3 has 12 residues. The CDR3 reads CSVRTMNTEAFF. CDR3 bases: TGCAGCGTGAGGACAATGAACACTGAAGCTTTCTTT.